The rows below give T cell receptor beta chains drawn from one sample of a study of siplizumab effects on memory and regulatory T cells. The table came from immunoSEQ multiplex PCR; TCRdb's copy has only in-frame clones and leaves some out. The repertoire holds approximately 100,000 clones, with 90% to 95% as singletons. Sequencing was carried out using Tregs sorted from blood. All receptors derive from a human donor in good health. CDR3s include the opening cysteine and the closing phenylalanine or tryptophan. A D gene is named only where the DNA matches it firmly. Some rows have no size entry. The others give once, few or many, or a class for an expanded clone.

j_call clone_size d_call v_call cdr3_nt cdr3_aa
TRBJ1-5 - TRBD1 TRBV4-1 TGCGCCAGCAGCGGGACAGGGGTGTTCCAGCCCCAGCATTTT CASSGTGVFQPQHF
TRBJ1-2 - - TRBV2 TGTGCCAGCCGCAGGAGGGATCAATCCTATGGCTACACCTTC CASRRRDQSYGYTF
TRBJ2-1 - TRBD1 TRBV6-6 TGTGCCAGCAGTTACCAGGGGGCGGTCCATGAGCAGTTCTTC CASSYQGAVHEQFF
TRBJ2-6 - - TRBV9 TGTGCCAGCAGCGAGCCGAGGGCCAACGTCCTGACTTTC CASSEPRANVLTF
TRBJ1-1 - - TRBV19 TGTGCCAGTAGTATAAGTCAGGGCACTGAAGCTTTCTTT CASSISQGTEAFF
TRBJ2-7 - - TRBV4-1 TGCGCCAGCAGCCGTTCGGACCCACGATTGGACGAGCAGTACTTC CASSRSDPRLDEQYF
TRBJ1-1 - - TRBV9 TGTGCCAGCAGCCCCCGGGACGCGAACACTGAAGCTTTCTTT CASSPRDANTEAFF
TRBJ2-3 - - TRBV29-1 TGCAGCGTTGAAGCTCCGGGGGCAGATACGCAGTATTTT CSVEAPGADTQYF
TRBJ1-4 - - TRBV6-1 TGTGCCAGCAGTTTGGTTCGCGAAAAACTGTTTTTT CASSLVREKLFF
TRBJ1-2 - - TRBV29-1 TGCAGCGTTCTCGCTTACCCCAACTATGGCTACACCTTC CSVLAYPNYGYTF
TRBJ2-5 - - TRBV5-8 TGTGCCAGCAGCTTTGGGACACGGGGGGCCCAAGAGACCCAGTACTTC CASSFGTRGAQETQYF
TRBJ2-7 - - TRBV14 TGTGCCAGCAGCCCCGCCCCTTTGTCGAGGGAGCAGTACTTC CASSPAPLSREQYF
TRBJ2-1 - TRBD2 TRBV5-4 TGTGCCAGCAGCCTAGGATCCGGACTAGCGAATGAGCAGTTCTTC CASSLGSGLANEQFF
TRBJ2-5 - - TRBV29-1 TGCAGCGCCCTTCCGGGTAAAGAGACCCAGTACTTC CSALPGKETQYF
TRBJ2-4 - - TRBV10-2 TGCGCCAGCAGTTACGCTGGAAGGGTGAACATTCAGTACTTC CASSYAGRVNIQYF
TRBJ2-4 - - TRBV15 TGTGCCACCAGCAGGGGGGTAGATGGGGTCACAGCCAAAAACATTCAGTACTTC CATSRGVDGVTAKNIQYF
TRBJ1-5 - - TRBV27 TGTGCCAGCAGTTTATTCAGGGCTCAGCCCCAGCATTTT CASSLFRAQPQHF
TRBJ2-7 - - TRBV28 TGTGCCACGCGTGGACACGAGGGATACGAGCAGTACTTC CATRGHEGYEQYF
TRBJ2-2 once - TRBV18 TGTGCCAGCTCACTAGGGAGAGGGACAAGCGGCGGGGAGCTGTTTTTT CASSLGRGTSGGELFF
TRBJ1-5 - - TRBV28 TGTGCCAGCACCAGGTCCATCTCTCGCTCACCCTTTTTGCCCCAGCATTTT CASTRSISRSPFLPQHF
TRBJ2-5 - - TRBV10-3 TGTGCCATCAGAGACCAAGAGACCCAGTACTTC CAIRDQETQYF
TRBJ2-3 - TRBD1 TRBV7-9 TGTGCCAGCAGCTTAGGACAGGGGGCGGCAGATACGCAGTATTTT CASSLGQGAADTQYF
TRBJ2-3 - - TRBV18 TGTGCCAGCTCACCCGGCCTTTCGCTAAGCACAGATACGCAGTATTTT CASSPGLSLSTDTQYF
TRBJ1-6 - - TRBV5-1 TGCGCCAGCAGCCCCGATTATGGCCTGGAGTCACCCCTCCACTTT CASSPDYGLESPLHF
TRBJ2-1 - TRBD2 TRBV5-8 TGTGCCAGCTATAGCGGGAGGGCTTATGAGCAGTTCTTC CASYSGRAYEQFF
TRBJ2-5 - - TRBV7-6 TGTGCCAGCAGCTTACGAGGGTTCCAAGAGACCCAGTACTTC CASSLRGFQETQYF
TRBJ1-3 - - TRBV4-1 TGCGCCAGCAGCCAAGTTCAGGCTGGAAACACCATATATTTT CASSQVQAGNTIYF
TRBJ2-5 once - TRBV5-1 TGCGCCAGCCGCAGGGATCTAGAGACCCAGTACTTC CASRRDLETQYF
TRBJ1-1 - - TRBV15 TGTGCCACCAGCAGAGATCGACCTCTTATGAACACTGAAGCTTTCTTT CATSRDRPLMNTEAFF
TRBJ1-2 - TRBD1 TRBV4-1 TGCGCCAGCAGCCAAGACCGGGACAGGGGGCATGGTGGCTACACCTTC CASSQDRDRGHGGYTF
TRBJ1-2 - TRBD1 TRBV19 TGTGCCAGTAAGGGGCCGGTTTCCGACAGGGGAGGCGGCTACACCTTC CASKGPVSDRGGGYTF
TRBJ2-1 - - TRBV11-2 TGTGCCAGCAGCCCCCGGGGGCGGTTGAATGAGCAGTTCTTC CASSPRGRLNEQFF
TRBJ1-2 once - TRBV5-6 TGTGCCAGCAGACCCCTCGGGGACAATTATGGCTACACCTTC CASRPLGDNYGYTF
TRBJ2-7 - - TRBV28 TGTGCCAGCAGCGCCCGGGTCCGATCCTACGAGCAGTACTTC CASSARVRSYEQYF
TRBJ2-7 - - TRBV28 TGTGCCAGCAGTTGGGGGCCGTTCGGCTACGAGCAGTACTTC CASSWGPFGYEQYF
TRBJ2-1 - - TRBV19 TGTGCCAGTAGTATGACCAGAGGGGCCCATTGGTCCTACAATGAGCAGTTCTTC CASSMTRGAHWSYNEQFF
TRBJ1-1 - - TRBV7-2 TGTGCCAGCAGCTTAGGTCCTACGAACACTGAAGCTTTCTTT CASSLGPTNTEAFF
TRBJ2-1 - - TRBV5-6 TGTGCCAGCAGCTCGGGACTGAGGGGGCGTTCCTACAATGAGCAGTTCTTC CASSSGLRGRSYNEQFF
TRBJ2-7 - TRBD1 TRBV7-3 TGTGCCAGCAGCTTAATGGGGACAGGGAACGAGCAGTACTTC CASSLMGTGNEQYF
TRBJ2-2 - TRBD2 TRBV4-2 TGTGCCAGCAGCCGGGTCCCGGGAGGCGGGGAGCTGTTTTTT CASSRVPGGGELFF
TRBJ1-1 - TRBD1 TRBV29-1 TGCAGCGCCCCGGGACAGGGTGGAACTGAAGCTTTCTTT CSAPGQGGTEAFF
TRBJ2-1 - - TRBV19 TGTGCCAGTGGATCCTACAATGAGCAGTTCTTC CASGSYNEQFF
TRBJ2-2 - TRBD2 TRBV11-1 TGTGCCAGCAGCCGCCTCCTAGCGGGAGGAAGGCAGGACGGGGAGCTGTTTTTT CASSRLLAGGRQDGELFF
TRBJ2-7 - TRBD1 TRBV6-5 TGTGCCAGCAGTTACCGGACAGGGTTCTCCTACGAGCAGTACTTC CASSYRTGFSYEQYF
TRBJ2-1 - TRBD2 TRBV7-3 TGTGCCAGCAGCCAGGGCCGAGGCGGGAGGGACAATGAGCAGTTCTTC CASSQGRGGRDNEQFF
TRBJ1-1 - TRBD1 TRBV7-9 TGTGCCAGCAGGGGACAGATCACTGAAGCTTTCTTT CASRGQITEAFF
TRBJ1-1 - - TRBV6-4 TGTGCCAGCAGACGGGAGTTTACTATGAACACTGAAGCTTTCTTT CASRREFTMNTEAFF
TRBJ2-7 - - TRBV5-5 TGTGCCAGCAGCCAGGAAGGGGCCAGGATCTTTTACGAGCAGTACTTC CASSQEGARIFYEQYF
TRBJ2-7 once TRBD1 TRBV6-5 TGTGCCAGCAGAACGGGACAGGGATTCGAGCAGTACTTC CASRTGQGFEQYF
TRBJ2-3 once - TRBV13 TGTGCCAGCAGCTTTACCCTGGGGGCAGATACGCAGTATTTT CASSFTLGADTQYF
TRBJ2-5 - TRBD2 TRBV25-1 TGTGCCAGCAGTCGACTAGCGGTTTCCCCAGTCCAAGAGACCCAGTACTTC CASSRLAVSPVQETQYF
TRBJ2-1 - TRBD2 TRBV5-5 TGTGCCAGCAGCTCTTTTAGGACTAGCGGGAGCGCTGAGCAGTTCTTC CASSSFRTSGSAEQFF
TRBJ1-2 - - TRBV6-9 TGCGCAAACAGGATAACGACTCTGGGCTACACCTTC CANRITTLGYTF
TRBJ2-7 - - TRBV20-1 TGCAGTGCTAGAGATGTCCACGAGCAGTACTTC CSARDVHEQYF
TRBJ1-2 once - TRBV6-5 TGTGCCAGCAGCCGGGGGGGTAGCTATGGCTACACCTTC CASSRGGSYGYTF
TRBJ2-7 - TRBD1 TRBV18 TGTGCCAGCTCACCAACCGGGACAGTCGTAACCTACGAGCAGTACTTC CASSPTGTVVTYEQYF
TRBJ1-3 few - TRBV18 TGTGCCAGCTCACCAACGGACCCGGGATCTGGAAACACCATATATTTT CASSPTDPGSGNTIYF
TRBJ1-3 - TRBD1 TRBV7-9 TGTGCCAGCATACCGACAGGGGGGCAAGGGAACGCCATATATTTT CASIPTGGQGNAIYF
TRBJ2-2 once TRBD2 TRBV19 TGTGCCAGTAGGGGCGGGAGGCCCGGCGGGGAGCTGTTTTTT CASRGGRPGGELFF